This TCR beta chain was obtained from a study of T cell responses to AZD1222 COVID-19 vaccine. Sequencing was performed with immunoSEQ multiplex PCR; in TCRdb, only in-frame clones are kept and a portion is missing. The profile shows some 170,000 clones, roughly 91% of them singletons. V lost 0 bases to trimming and J lost 8 bases, with 10 bases between them. The length of the CDR3 is 13 residues. Germline V gene data show CDR1 as SGHTA and CDR2 as FQGTGA. The chain carries TRBV7-3 and TRBJ1-1; possible D gene TRBD1, 5 bases. The receptor's source is an adult in good health. The source was peripheral blood, collected on day 0 of AZD1222 vaccination. The CDR3 loop reads CASSLTPRQEAFF. CDR3 nucleotide sequence: TGTGCCAGCAGCTTAACCCCACGACAGGAAGCTTTCTTT.